Given below is one T cell receptor (beta chain) in context. The antigen remains unidentified. This specimen belongs to a study of lymphopenia after photon versus proton radiotherapy. Whole-study results and caveats: Larger post-nadir TCR diversity loss correlated inversely with survival in deceased patients. Post-nadir diversity loss with photons came from oligoclonal expansion, particularly CD8+ Temra cells. Only patients who died were analyzed for survival; proton advantage is unproven. Under photons, naive T cells and diversity fell while effector/memory populations rose.

Germline loops: CDR1 LGHNA, CDR2 YSLEER. The CDR3 is 13 amino acids. The V end lost 0 bases, the J end lost 11 bases, and 11 bases lay between the germline ends. The assay was immunoSEQ multiplex PCR, and TCRdb's table has in-frame clones only and misses some. The sample comprises 35,000 to 45,000 clones, about four fifths of which are singletons, and under 25% rests with the top ten. This TCR derives from a woman in her seventies with pancreatic cancer. Sequencing used peripheral blood, obtained from a patient treated with proton-based radiotherapy. The V gene is TRBV4-3, the J gene TRBJ2-1, with D hard to call. In DNA form, the CDR3 reads TGCGCCAGCAGCCAAGAAATTTCCGGCCAGCAGTTCTTC. Its translation is CASSQEISGQQFF.